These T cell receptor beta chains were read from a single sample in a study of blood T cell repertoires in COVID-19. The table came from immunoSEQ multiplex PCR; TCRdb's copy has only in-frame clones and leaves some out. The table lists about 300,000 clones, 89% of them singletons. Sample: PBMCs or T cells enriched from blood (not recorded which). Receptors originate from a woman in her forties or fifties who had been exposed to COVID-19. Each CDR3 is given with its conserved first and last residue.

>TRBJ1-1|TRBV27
CARLEVVCGSGTGILNTEAFF
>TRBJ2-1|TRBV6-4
CASSQTGSYNEQFF
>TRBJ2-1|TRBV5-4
CASSLEPPHGDNEQFF
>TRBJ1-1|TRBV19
CASSIRENTEAFF
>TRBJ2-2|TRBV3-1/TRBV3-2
CASMGGSYTGELFF
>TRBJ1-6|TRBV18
CASSPSGQGAQGNSPLHF
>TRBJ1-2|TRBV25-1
CASSESWTGRGYTF
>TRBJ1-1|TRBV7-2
CASSLAPGANTEAFF
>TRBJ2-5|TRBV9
CASSPREGAAIETQYF
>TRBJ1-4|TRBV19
CASSRTGGDEKLFF
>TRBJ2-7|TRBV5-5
CASSLEGQRVHEQYF
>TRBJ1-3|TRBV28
CASNRGSGNTIYF
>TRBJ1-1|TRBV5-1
CASSLGTANTEAFF
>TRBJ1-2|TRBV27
CASSRGTTTNYGYTF
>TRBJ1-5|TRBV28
CASKPRWAKNQPQHF
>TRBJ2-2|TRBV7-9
CAASAVAGTTGELFF
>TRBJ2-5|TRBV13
CASSSAHSGDQETQYF
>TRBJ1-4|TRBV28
CASSLSGINEKLFF
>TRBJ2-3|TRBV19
CASSMTGTADTQYF
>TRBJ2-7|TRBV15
CATSTPGGARYEQYF
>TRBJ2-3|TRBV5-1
CASSLEGLAGGDTQYF
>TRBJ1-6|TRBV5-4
CASSLRTGNSPLHF
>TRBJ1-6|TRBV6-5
CASSLLVEAPLHF
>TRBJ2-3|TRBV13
CASSRLGARDTQYF
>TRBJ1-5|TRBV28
CASGTRIVGEENQPQHF
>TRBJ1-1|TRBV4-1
CASSQDWLATEAFF
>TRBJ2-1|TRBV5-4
CASSDISNNEQFF
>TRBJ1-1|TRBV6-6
CASSPDLLDRAFTEAFF
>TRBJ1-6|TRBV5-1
CASSPRDRNSPLHF
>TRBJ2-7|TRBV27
CASSLGEVPYEQYF
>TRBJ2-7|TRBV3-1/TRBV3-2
CASSRGQILYEQYF
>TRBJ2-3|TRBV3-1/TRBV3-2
CASSQGRSGGTDTQYF
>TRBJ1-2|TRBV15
CATSRDPGAQGYGYTF
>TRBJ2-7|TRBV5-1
CASSLTEAYEQYF
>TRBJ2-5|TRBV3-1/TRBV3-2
CASSLTTAQGLETQYF
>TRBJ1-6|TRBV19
CASTTGTDNSPLHF
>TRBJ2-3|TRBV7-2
CASSLVSRHTSTDTQYF
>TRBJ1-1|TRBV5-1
CASSLGTGESTEAFF
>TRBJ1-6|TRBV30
CAWSWASLNSPLHF
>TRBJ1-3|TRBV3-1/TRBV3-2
CASTQREGNTIYF
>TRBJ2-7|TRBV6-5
CASRPQNYEQYF